These 23 T cell receptor beta chains were sequenced from one sample in a study of T cell responses to AZD1222 COVID-19 vaccine. The table came from immunoSEQ multiplex PCR; TCRdb's copy has only in-frame clones and leaves some out. The table lists 140,000 to 150,000 clones, about 86% of them singletons. The specimen comprised peripheral blood, sampled 28 days after the second AZD1222 dose. Every receptor here comes from an adult who received the AZD1222 COVID-19 vaccine.

The J gene is TRBJ1-2, the V gene TRBV6-4; D perhaps matches TRBD1 (6 bases). From germline, CDR1 is MRHNA and CDR2 SNTAGT. The CDR3 runs to 15 residues. The V gene lost 1 base and the J gene lost 2 bases, with 11 bases spanning the gap. The CDR3 protein is CASSDYGGANYGYTF. The DNA for the CDR3 is TGTGCCAGCAGTGACTATGGGGGCGCCAACTATGGCTACACCTTC.

V is TRBV19 and J is TRBJ2-7, with D possibly being TRBD1 or TRBD2 (5 bases each). The V gene lost 3 bases and the J gene lost 3 bases, with 12 bases spanning the gap. Germline assignment: CDR1 LNHDA and CDR2 SQIVND (reference sequence). This CDR3 is built from 14 residues. In DNA form, the CDR3 reads TGTGCCAGTAGTATTGACCGGGACCTCTACGAGCAGTACTTC. It translates to CASSIDRDLYEQYF.

The genes are TRBV6-5 and TRBJ1-2, with 7 bases that match TRBD1. The CDR3 runs 12 residues. V lost 6 bases to trimming and J lost 4 bases; unmatched junction nucleotides: 2. The germline CDR1 and CDR2 sequences are MNHEY and SVGAGI. CDR3 in DNA: TGTGCCAGCAGCCGGGACAGCTATGGCTACACCTTC. Protein sequence: CASSRDSYGYTF.

Worth noting for this clone: One end of the junction is discordant with germline, which a read error may explain. This sequence joins TRBV5-1 and TRBJ2-5, with a possible D match to TRBD1 (5 bases). Germline CDR1 is SGHRS and CDR2 is YFSETQ. This CDR3 is built from 13 residues. CDR3 DNA: TGCGCCAGCAGTTTGGACAACCAAGAGACCCAGTACTTC. Protein sequence: CASSLDNQETQYF.

The chain uses TRBV3-1 (or the pseudogene TRBV3-2) and TRBJ2-7; D is unclear. Germline-derived CDR1 and CDR2 are LGHDT and YNNKEL (reference sequence). CDR3 length equals 13 residues. V lost 0 bases and J lost 4, with 7 bases in between. The DNA of the CDR3 is TGTGCCAGCAGCCAAGAACTGTCGTACGAGCAGTACTTC. Translating gives CASSQELSYEQYF.

The chain combines TRBV24-1 with TRBJ1-1; D possibly corresponds to TRBD1 (5 bases). CDR1 and CDR2 from the germline V gene are KGHDR and SFDVKD. CDR3 length: 16 amino acids. The V end was cut by 4 bases, the J end by 6 bases, with 20 bases between. The CDR3 DNA sequence: TGTGCCACCAGTGACCAGATTACCGACAGTCCCCCTGAAGCTTTCTTT. Protein: CATSDQITDSPPEAFF.

The V gene is TRBV6-5, the J gene TRBJ2-1; 8 nucleotides line up with TRBD2. This CDR3 is 14 amino acids long. V dropped 8 bases and J dropped 5; count of bases not matched to a gene: 8. Germline V CDR1 and CDR2: MNHEY, SVGAGI. In DNA form, the CDR3 reads TGTGCCAGCGGTTCGGGGGGGGCGCACAATGAGCAGTTCTTC. It is translated as CASGSGGAHNEQFF.

CDR3 sequence: CATSFQEAGTEAFF. The CDR3 nucleotides are TGTGCCACCAGCTTTCAGGAGGCTGGCACTGAAGCTTTCTTT. This sequence joins TRBV15 and TRBJ1-1, with no clear D. V shed 5 bases and J shed 4 bases, with 14 bases lying between them. CDR1 is LNHNV and CDR2 is YYDKDF in the germline V gene (reference sequence). The CDR3 has 14 residues.

J is TRBJ2-2 and V is TRBV12-3 or TRBV12-4, with D perhaps TRBD1 (6 bases). Trimming took off 3 bases at V and 10 bases at J, with 12 bases between the two ends. The CDR3 is 13 residues long. CDR3 DNA sequence: TGTGCCAGCAGTTTTACAGGGTTCGAGGAGCTGTTTTTT. It codes for CASSFTGFEELFF.

This chain joins TRBV12-3 or TRBV12-4 and TRBJ1-2; 9 nucleotides match TRBD1. CDR3 length: 13 amino acids. V was clipped by 5 bases and J by 5 bases; unmatched bases: 3. For the CDR3, the DNA is TGTGCCAGCAGTCAGGACAGGGGATATGGCTACACCTTC. It translates to CASSQDRGYGYTF.

The chain recombines TRBV2 with TRBJ1-1; no definite D call. The V end was cut by 4 bases, the J end by 7 bases, with 7 bases between. Germline CDR1 reads SNHLY; CDR2 reads FYNNEI. The CDR3 has 11 amino acids. CDR3 residues: CASSGSVEAFF. CDR3 DNA sequence: TGTGCCAGCAGTGGAAGTGTTGAAGCTTTCTTT.

This chain links TRBV27 with TRBJ2-1, with TRBD2 as a possible D gene (5 bases). CDR3 size: 18 residues. Germline-derived CDR1 and CDR2 are MNHEY and SMNVEV (reference sequence). V gave up 5 bases and J gave up 4 bases, with 24 bases separating them. CDR3 in DNA: TGTGCCAGCAGTCTCCAAATCCTAACCTCGGGGTCTTACAATGAGCAGTTCTTC. This sequence encodes CASSLQILTSGSYNEQFF.

The chain has TRBV5-1 and TRBJ2-5; either TRBD1 or TRBD2 may supply D (6 bases each). Trimming removed 4 bases from V and 5 bases from J, with 15 bases in between. CDR1 is SGHRS, CDR2 YFSETQ, per germline. The CDR3 contains 14 residues. The CDR3 coding sequence is TGCGCCAGCAGCACGGGTAGGGGGGTCGAGACCCAGTACTTC. It codes for CASSTGRGVETQYF.

In regard to this clone: This specimen includes other DNA sequences encoding the same CDR3. The chain recombines TRBV5-1 with TRBJ2-3; TRBD2 matches at 9 bases. The CDR3 runs to 15 residues. Germline CDR1 and CDR2: SGHRS and YFSETQ. The V and J ends lost 2 bases and 6 bases, in that order; junction bases with no gene match: 7. The chain's CDR3 is CASSLGLAGPDTQYF. CDR3 bases: TGCGCCAGCAGCTTAGGCCTAGCGGGGCCCGATACGCAGTATTTT.

The chain is built from TRBV12-3 or TRBV12-4 and TRBJ2-7; TRBD1 matches at 8 bases. V trimming: 4 bases; J trimming: 3 bases; junction bases outside the gene matches: 2. This CDR3 comprises 13 residues. The CDR3 region is CASSSGQVYEQYF. The DNA of the CDR3 is TGTGCCAGCAGTTCGGGACAGGTCTACGAGCAGTACTTC.

The rearrangement links TRBV29-1 to TRBJ2-1; unclear D gene. The CDR3 sequence is 16 residues long. The V gene's germline CDR1 is SQVTM and CDR2 ANQGSEA. V was trimmed by 2 bases and J by 2 bases, leaving 16 bases between them. CDR3 region: CSVEPGLAATYNEQFF. The CDR3, as DNA: TGCAGCGTTGAACCTGGCTTGGCGGCAACCTACAATGAGCAGTTCTTC.

The chain is built from TRBV11-2 and TRBJ2-1; 8 bases line up with TRBD2. This CDR3 has 15 residues. V was clipped by 1 base and J by 9 bases; unmatched bases: 8. Germline CDR1 and CDR2: SGHAT and FQNNGV. Written as DNA, the CDR3 is TGTGCCAGCAGCTTAGCAGGCCCGGGAGGGGGTGAGCAGTTCTTC. It encodes CASSLAGPGGGEQFF.

This chain connects TRBV3-1 (or the pseudogene TRBV3-2) to TRBJ2-6; no clear D. Trimming took off 1 base at V and 0 bases at J, with 13 bases between the two ends. Germline values: CDR1 LGHDT, CDR2 YNNKEL (reference sequence). The CDR3 totals 18 residues. Written as DNA, the CDR3 is TGTGCCAGCAGCCAAGGATTTGGAGAGGTCTCTGGGGCCAACGTCCTGACTTTC. This encodes CASSQGFGEVSGANVLTF.

The chain employs TRBV12-3 or TRBV12-4 and TRBJ2-5; no clear D. The CDR3 is 11 residues long. V was cut by 4 bases and J by 4 bases, with 4 bases left in between. CDR3 DNA: TGTGCCAGCAGTTCCTCAGAGACCCAGTACTTC. This sequence encodes CASSSSETQYF.

This rearrangement joins TRBV6-4 to TRBJ2-3; 8 bases align to TRBD2. The CDR3 contains 16 residues. The V gene's germline CDR1 is MRHNA and CDR2 SNTAGT. V lost 2 bases and J lost 4; bases outside the gene matches: 8. CDR3 DNA: TGTGCCAGCAGTGACACAGCGGGAGCTCAGCCAGATACGCAGTATTTT. Translating gives CASSDTAGAQPDTQYF.

The chain links TRBV18 to TRBJ2-7; TRBD1 might be the D (5 bases). V dropped 6 bases and J dropped 4 bases, with 10 bases sitting between them. Germline loops: CDR1 KGHSH, CDR2 LQKENI. This CDR3 has 12 residues. The DNA of the CDR3 is TGTGCCAGCTCTAGGACACTTTACGAGCAGTACTTC. Translation: CASSRTLYEQYF.

V gene TRBV28 combines with J gene TRBJ2-4; possible D gene TRBD1, 6 bases. The CDR3 runs 15 residues. Trimming left V 5 bases short and J 6 bases short, with 17 bases between. Germline loops: CDR1 MDHEN, CDR2 SYDVKM. CDR3 bases: TGTGCCAGCAGTCACAGGGTGGATGCGGCAAACATTCAGTACTTC. Translating it yields CASSHRVDAANIQYF.

The chain is built from TRBV5-1 and TRBJ2-3; D is ambiguous. V was cut by 1 base and J by 4 bases, with 10 bases left in between. CDR3 size: 14 residues. The V gene's germline CDR1 is SGHRS and CDR2 YFSETQ. The CDR3 nucleotides are TGCGCCAGCAGCTTGACAAATACCCCAGATACGCAGTATTTT. This gives the protein CASSLTNTPDTQYF.